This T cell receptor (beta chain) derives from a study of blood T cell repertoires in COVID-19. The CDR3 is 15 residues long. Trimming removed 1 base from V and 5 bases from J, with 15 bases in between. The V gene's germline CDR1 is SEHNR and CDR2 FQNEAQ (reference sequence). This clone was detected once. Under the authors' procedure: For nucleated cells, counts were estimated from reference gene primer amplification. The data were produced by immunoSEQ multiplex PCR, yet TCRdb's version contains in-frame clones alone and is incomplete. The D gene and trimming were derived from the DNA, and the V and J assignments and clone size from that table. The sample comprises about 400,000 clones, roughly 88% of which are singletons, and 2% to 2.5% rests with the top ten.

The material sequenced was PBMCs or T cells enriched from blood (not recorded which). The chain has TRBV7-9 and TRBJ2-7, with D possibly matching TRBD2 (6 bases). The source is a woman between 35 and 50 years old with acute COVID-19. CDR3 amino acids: CASSLVAGTPDEQYF. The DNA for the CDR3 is TGTGCCAGCAGCTTAGTGGCAGGGACTCCCGACGAGCAGTACTTC.